Sequencing of this T cell receptor beta chain was carried out in a study of blood T cell repertoires in COVID-19. Either two negative PCRs, clearance, or symptom resolution qualified Cohort 3 donors as recovered. The table lists this clone with a few counts. V lost 0 bases and J 3 bases, leaving 17 bases between the germline ends. This CDR3 is built from 17 residues. In germline, CDR1 is LNHNV, CDR2 YYDKDF (reference sequence). The data were produced by immunoSEQ multiplex PCR, yet TCRdb's version contains in-frame clones alone and is incomplete. The sample carries a few hundred thousand clones, about 80% recorded once.

V usage is TRBV15 and J usage is TRBJ1-2; no clear D. This sequence was found in a man aged 40-49 years who had recovered from COVID-19. The specimen was PBMCs or T cells enriched from blood (not recorded which). DNA for the CDR3: TGTGCCACCAGCAGAGATCGCGGCAGCCAACGGGACTATGGCTACACCTTC. It yields the protein CATSRDRGSQRDYGYTF.